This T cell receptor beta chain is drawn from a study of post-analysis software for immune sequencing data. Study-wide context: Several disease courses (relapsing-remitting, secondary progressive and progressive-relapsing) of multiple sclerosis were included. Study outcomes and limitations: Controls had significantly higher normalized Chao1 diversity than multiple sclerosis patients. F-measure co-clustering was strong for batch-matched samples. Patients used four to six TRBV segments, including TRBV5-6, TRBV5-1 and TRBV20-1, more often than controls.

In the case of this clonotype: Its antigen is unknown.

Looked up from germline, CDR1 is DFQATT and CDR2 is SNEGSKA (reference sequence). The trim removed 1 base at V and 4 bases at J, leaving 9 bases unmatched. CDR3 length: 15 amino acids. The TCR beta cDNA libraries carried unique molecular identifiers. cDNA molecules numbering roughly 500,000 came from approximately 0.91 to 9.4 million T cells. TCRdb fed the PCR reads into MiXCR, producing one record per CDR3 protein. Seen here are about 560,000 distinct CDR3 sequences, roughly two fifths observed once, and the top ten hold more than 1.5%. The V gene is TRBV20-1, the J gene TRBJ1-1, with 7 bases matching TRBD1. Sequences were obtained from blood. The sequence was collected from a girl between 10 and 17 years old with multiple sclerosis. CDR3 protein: CSARGRQGVITEAFF. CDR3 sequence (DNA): TGCAGTGCTAGAGGGCGACAGGGTGTGATCACTGAAGCTTTCTTT.